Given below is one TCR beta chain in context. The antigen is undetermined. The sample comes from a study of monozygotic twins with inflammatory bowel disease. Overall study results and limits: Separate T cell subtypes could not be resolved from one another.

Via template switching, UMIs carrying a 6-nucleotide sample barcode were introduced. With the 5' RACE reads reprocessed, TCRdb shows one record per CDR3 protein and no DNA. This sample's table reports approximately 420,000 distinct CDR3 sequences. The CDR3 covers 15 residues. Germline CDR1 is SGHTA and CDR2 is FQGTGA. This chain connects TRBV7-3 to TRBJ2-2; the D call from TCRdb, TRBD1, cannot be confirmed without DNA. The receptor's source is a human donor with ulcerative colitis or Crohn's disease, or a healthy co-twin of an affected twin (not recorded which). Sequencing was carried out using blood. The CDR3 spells CASRPGGANTGELFF.